The TCR beta chain described here comes from a study of vaccination effects on CD4 cells after COVID-19 (dated 2022 in TCRdb). Concerning the study at large: To identify antigen-specific CD4+ T cell clonotypes by their expansion, the ViraFEST assay first stimulated PBMC with viral peptide pools and then applied TCR sequencing. Each well held over 1.5 million PBMC cultured in IMDM containing roughly 5% human AB serum, roughly 9.6 IU/ml IL-2 and gentamicin, along with about 9.5 ug/ml peptides. Post-vaccine samples across the study were collected a median of 72 days after the second dose, with a range of 14 to 241. The study compared SARS-CoV-2 spike-specific CD4+ TCR repertoires before and after mRNA vaccination in COVID-19 convalescent patients and infection-naive vaccine recipients. In the study, cultures from other donors were sequenced using the Oncomine TCR Beta short-read assay on an Illumina iSeq 100. Altogether, 10 COVID-19 convalescent patients and several SARS-CoV-2-naive healthy vaccine recipients made up the full study. Paper-wide results and their limitations: In healthy vaccine recipients, vaccine-induced clones were almost all SARS-CoV-2 mono-reactive, with only 1 of 255 cross-reactive with common cold coronaviruses. At late post-vaccination timepoints, both infection-induced and vaccine-induced clones showed marked clonal contraction, consistent with waning T cell responses. The study was limited by a small number of convalescent patients, and early post-infection timepoints were lacking.

A remark on this clone: The clone's antigen remains unknown. The input lacks base qualities; no much larger clone sits a single base away.

Libraries were made using the immunoSEQ multiplex PCR assay. DNA from the cultured, isolated CD4+ T cells was subjected to TCR beta CDR3 sequencing. For the original study's pipeline: Non-productive TCR sequences were removed, reads were trimmed to the CDR3 region, and CDR3s of at least 7 amino acids were retained. Antigen-specific clonotypes were identified using the MANAFEST web app by comparison of expansion in peptide wells against reference cultures. To be called positive, a clone needed expansion at FDR<0.05 compared with the reference and with all other wells, an odds ratio greater than 5, and a frequency greater than 0.1% in two replicate wells. A clonotype was defined as cross-reactive if the clonotype was significantly expanded both in SARS-CoV-2 spike wells and in at least one common cold coronavirus spike condition. Using the stringdist R package, CDR3 similarity was measured by Levenshtein distance, and unrooted trees were constructed with ape in R 3.6.1. What TCRdb holds here is the immuneACCESS table cut down to in-frame rearrangements. Part of the clones is not present; checked against another copy, under half of the missing clones reflect an unresolved V gene, and the others are unexplained. The V and J calls and clone size come from that table; D and trimming were worked out from the DNA. The sample table records about 66,000 clones; approximately 79% of these occur just once. The ten biggest clones cover about 2.4% of the sample.

Looking up the germline V gene yields CDR1 SGHTA and CDR2 FQGTGA. Its CDR3 holds 13 amino acids, cysteine through phenylalanine. Only the CDR3 DNA stays, 39 bases, in frame from base 1. V and J are truncated by 5 bases and 8 bases respectively, leaving an intervening sequence of 13 bases. After about 10 days of culture, CD4+ T cells were isolated with the EasySep CD4+ T cell isolation kit. Participants received two doses of either the BNT162b2 or the mRNA-1273 mRNA SARS-CoV-2 vaccine. The absence of prior SARS-CoV-2 infection in healthy vaccine recipients was confirmed by negative nucleocapsid antibodies before and after vaccination. Half of the culture medium was replaced with fresh IL-2-containing medium on days 3 and 7. Unless noted otherwise, every peptide stimulation condition was grown in triplicate wells. Using Ficoll-Paque Plus gradient centrifugation, PBMC were separated from whole blood and then either used fresh or cryopreserved at -140C. The QIAamp micro DNA kit was used to extract genomic DNA from the cultured CD4+ T cells.

This sample comprised CD4+ T cells from PBMCs cultured without peptide, obtained after COVID-19 vaccination. The receptor was derived from a human donor who received a COVID-19 vaccine. The sequence links TRBV7-3 to TRBJ2-1, with a weak D call of TRBD1 (6 bases match). The sequenced DNA is TGTGCCAGCAGCGCTCAACAGGGTTATGAGCAGTTCTTC. Translated, this gives CASSAQQGYEQFF.